This T cell receptor (beta chain) was sequenced for a study of blood T cell repertoires in COVID-19. The table came from immunoSEQ multiplex PCR; TCRdb's copy has only in-frame clones and leaves some out. The table records some 200,000 clones, about 90% of them present only once. The CDR3 length is 15 residues. CDR1 and CDR2 (germline): MNHEY, SVGEGT. The junction had 3 bases not matched to a gene; V was cut back by 4 bases and J by 0 bases. This TCR derives from a woman between 25 and 40 years old who had recovered from COVID-19. This sequence joins TRBV6-2 or TRBV6-3 and TRBJ1-3, with TRBD1 identical over 7 bases. Sequences were obtained from PBMCs or T cells enriched from blood (not recorded which). The CDR3 reads CASSSGTASGNTIYF. The DNA for the CDR3 is TGTGCCAGCAGTTCGGGGACAGCCTCTGGAAACACCATATATTTT.